This T cell receptor (beta chain) was obtained from a study of T cells in Graves' hyperthyroidism and ophthalmopathy. Whole-study context: Peripheral blood was obtained at initial diagnosis, preceding any treatment.

Hyperthyroidism of Graves' type that showed no ophthalmopathy progression within 18 months was stable. Newly diagnosed hyperthyroidism patients aged 18 to 65 years had disease lasting under 2 months. The diagnostic basis comprised clinical symptoms, serum thyroxine and TRAb, thyroid ultrasound and orbital computed tomography. V was shortened by 3 bases and J by 0 bases, with 8 bases between the two germline ends. CDR3 length: 15 amino acids. The germline V gene encodes CDR1 MNHEY and CDR2 SMNVEV (reference sequence). What was amplified from RNA transcripts were TCR beta CDR3 regions. A first-round RT-PCR of the TCR CDR3 used the HTBI primer set. TCRdb redid the calling of the multiplex PCR reads with MiXCR, one entry per CDR3 protein. Of hundreds of thousands of distinct CDR3 sequences listed, approximately 15% are singletons.

This clonotype was obtained from a woman aged 25 to 39 with Graves' hyperthyroidism. The source material was blood. The chain has TRBV27 and TRBJ1-4; D uncertain. CDR3 nucleotide sequence: TGTGCCAGCAGTTTGCCCGGTGCAACTAATGAAAAACTGTTTTTT. This gives the protein CASSLPGATNEKLFF.